This TCR beta chain appears in the sequencing data of a study of blood T cell repertoires in COVID-19. Turning to the study itself: Sites in the United States, Italy and Spain provided acute and convalescent COVID-19 samples. PBMCs, B-cell-depleted T cells, or T cells were the source of the cDNA or gDNA that made up the material.

This clone was picked up one time. CDR1 is SGHDN and CDR2 is FVKESK in the germline V gene. V lost 1 base, J lost 8 bases, and 15 bases lay in between. CDR3 length equals 16 residues. Only in-frame clones appear in the TCRdb table, and some are missing; sequencing was by immunoSEQ multiplex PCR. The profile covers over 90,000 clones, with about 89% appearing a single time and about 3.3% taken by the ten largest. The sequence came from a woman in her 70s with acute or convalescent COVID-19. The chain joins TRBV14 to TRBJ1-6; D ambiguous. The specimen sequenced was peripheral blood. The CDR3 DNA reads TGTGCCAGCAGCCAAGTTCCGGGATCGATAGATTCACCCCTCCACTTT. This codes for CASSQVPGSIDSPLHF.